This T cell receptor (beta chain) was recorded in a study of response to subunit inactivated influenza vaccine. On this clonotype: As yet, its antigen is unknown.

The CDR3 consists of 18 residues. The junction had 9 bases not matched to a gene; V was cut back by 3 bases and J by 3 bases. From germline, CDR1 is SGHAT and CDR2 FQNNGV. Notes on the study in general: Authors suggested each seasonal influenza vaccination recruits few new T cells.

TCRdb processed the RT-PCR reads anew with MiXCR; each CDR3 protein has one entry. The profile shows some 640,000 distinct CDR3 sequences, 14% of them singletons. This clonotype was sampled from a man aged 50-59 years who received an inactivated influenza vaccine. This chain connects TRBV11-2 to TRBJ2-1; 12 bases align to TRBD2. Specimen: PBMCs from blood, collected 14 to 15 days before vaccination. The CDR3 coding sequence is TGTGCCAGCAGCTTTCCTAGCGGGAGGGCCTTAGTCTACAATGAGCAGTTCTTC. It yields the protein CASSFPSGRALVYNEQFF.